The text below deals with one T cell receptor beta chain. What it binds is unknown. This entry is derived from a study of T cells in localized non-small cell lung cancer. Germline V gene sequence: CDR1 SGHTS, CDR2 YDEGEE. This CDR3 has 17 residues. The trim removed 5 bases at V and 0 bases at J, leaving 8 bases unmatched. TCRdb keeps only in-frame clones here, not all; method: immunoSEQ multiplex PCR. The data hold tens of thousands of clones, with approximately 82% observed a single time. Study results and caveats: Uninvolved nearby lung showed the greatest T cell clonality, exceeding that found in tumor. Those with higher blood T cell density had longer overall survival.

The chain has TRBV5-8 and TRBJ2-6, with TRBD1 matching over 7 bases. The sequenced sample was peripheral blood, obtained before any cancer treatment. This TCR derives from a female donor of 60 years or more with stage II squamous cell lung carcinoma. CDR3 region: CASSLGTVLSGANVLTF. CDR3 sequence (DNA): TGTGCCAGCAGTCTCGGGACAGTTCTCTCTGGGGCCAACGTCCTGACTTTC.